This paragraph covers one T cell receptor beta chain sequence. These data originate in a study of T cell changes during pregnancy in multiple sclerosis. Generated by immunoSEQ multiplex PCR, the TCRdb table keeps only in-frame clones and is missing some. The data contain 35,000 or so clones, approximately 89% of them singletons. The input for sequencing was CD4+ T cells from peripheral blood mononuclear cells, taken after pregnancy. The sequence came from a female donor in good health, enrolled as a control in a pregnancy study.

The CDR3 is CASSAVDRATGELFF. CDR3 nucleotides: TGTGCCAGCAGTGCTGTTGACAGGGCCACCGGGGAGCTGTTTTTT. The rearrangement joins TRBV2 to TRBJ2-2; 7 bases are shared with TRBD1. The CDR3 sequence is 15 residues long. CDR1 and CDR2 from the germline V gene are SNHLY and FYNNEI. The junction had 6 bases not matched to a gene; V was cut back by 4 bases and J by 4 bases.